This is a list of T cell receptor beta chains from one sample in a study of shared clonotypes between healthy human individuals. Using immunoSEQ multiplex PCR, the repertoire was profiled, and TCRdb retains in-frame clones only, with some absent. The sample lists some 2.1 million clones, approximately 92% occurring once. The material sequenced was naive CD8+ T cells from PBMCs. These receptors were obtained from a young man in good health. Some clones in this sample may be carry-over from other donors' samples. CDR3s include the opening cysteine and the closing phenylalanine or tryptophan. The D gene is left open where the match is weak. Some rows mark clone size as missing; the rest say once, few, many or name a class of expanded clone.

>TRBD1|TRBV9|-|TRBJ1-1
TGTGCCAGCAGCGTAGGACAGGGGGTGCGGACTGAAGCTTTCTTT
CASSVGQGVRTEAFF
>-|TRBV5-3|once|TRBJ1-1
TGTGCCAGAAAGGGGCCTCACCAGAAGGTGAACACTGAAGCTTTCTTT
CARKGPHQKVNTEAFF
>-|TRBV5-1|-|TRBJ2-3
TGCGCCAGCAGCGAAGGGGGTTTCACAGATACGCAGTATTTT
CASSEGGFTDTQYF
>TRBD2|TRBV27|-|TRBJ2-1
TGTGCCAGCACTCTGGGAGGGAACACCTACAATGAGCAGTTCTTC
CASTLGGNTYNEQFF
>-|TRBV27|-|TRBJ2-1
TGTGCCAGCAGTCCCTCCTACAATGAGCAGTTCTTC
CASSPSYNEQFF
>TRBD1|TRBV7-6|-|TRBJ2-7
TGTGCCAGCAGCAAAACGACAGGGGGCGCCTCATTAGGTGAGCAGTACTTC
CASSKTTGGASLGEQYF
>-|TRBV12-2|-|TRBJ1-1
TGTGCAAGTCGCACGACTGACAGGGTTGGGCTGGCTTTCTTT
CASRTTDRVGLAFF
>TRBD2|TRBV15|once|TRBJ2-7
TGTGCCACCAGCGAGCGGGAAGGATACGAGCAGTACTTC
CATSEREGYEQYF
>-|TRBV30|-|TRBJ2-7
TGTGCCTGGAGGAGTCGGAACTCCTACGAGCAGTACTTC
CAWRSRNSYEQYF
>-|TRBV11-2|-|TRBJ2-5
TGTGCCAGCAGCTCGCGGGACAGCGCAGAGGAGACCCAGTACTTC
CASSSRDSAEETQYF
>-|TRBV11-2|-|TRBJ1-2
TGTGCCAGCAGCTTAGGTAGCTATGGCTACACCTTC
CASSLGSYGYTF
>-|TRBV27|-|TRBJ1-1
TGTGCCAGCGGACCAAGGGGGACTGAAGCTTTCTTT
CASGPRGTEAFF
>-|TRBV6-6|-|TRBJ1-5
TGTGCCAGCAGTGACCTTATGGGGGACGCCCAGCATTTT
CASSDLMGDAQHF
>-|TRBV6-6|once|TRBJ1-4
TGTGCCAGCAGCATCGCGGGGGCTGATTATGAAAAACTGTTTTTT
CASSIAGADYEKLFF
>-|TRBV9|-|TRBJ1-2
TGTGCCAGCAGCACCGCTGGACAGAATTTCTATGGCTACACCTTC
CASSTAGQNFYGYTF
>-|TRBV30|-|TRBJ2-5
TGTGCCTGGGGTCGGTACAACCAAGAGACCCAGTACTTC
CAWGRYNQETQYF
>-|TRBV5-1|-|TRBJ2-3
TGCGCCAGCAAACCGGGACTGGTTAGCACAGATACGCAGTATTTT
CASKPGLVSTDTQYF
>-|TRBV4-1|-|TRBJ2-3
TGCGCCAGCAGCCAACTCGGTCTAGTCGGCGATACGCAGTATTTT
CASSQLGLVGDTQYF
>-|TRBV13|-|TRBJ2-2
TGTGCCAGCAGCGACCGGTTCTCCGGGGAGCTGTTTTTT
CASSDRFSGELFF
>TRBD2|TRBV28|-|TRBJ2-7
TGTGCCAGCAGTAGTACTAGCGGGAGGTGGCCCCCATACGAGCAGTACTTC
CASSSTSGRWPPYEQYF
>TRBD2|TRBV6-1|-|TRBJ2-1
TGTGCCAGCAGTCGGGACTATTACAATGAGCAGTTCTTC
CASSRDYYNEQFF
>-|TRBV11-2|-|TRBJ2-7
TGTGCCAGCAGCTTCTACCAGGGCGAGCAGTACTTC
CASSFYQGEQYF
>-|TRBV7-6|-|TRBJ1-1
TGTGCCAGCAGCTTATACGGCACTGAAGCTTTCTTT
CASSLYGTEAFF
>-|TRBV11-2|-|TRBJ2-1
TGTGCCAGCAGCCCCGGGGGACGGATAAATGAGCAGTTCTTC
CASSPGGRINEQFF
>-|TRBV30|-|TRBJ2-2
TGTGCCTGGAGCCCGGACAGTGGCACCGGGGAGCTGTTTTTT
CAWSPDSGTGELFF
>-|TRBV29-1|-|TRBJ1-2
TGCAGCGTTGTTGGGGGGGCGGGTGGCTACACCTTC
CSVVGGAGGYTF
>TRBD1|TRBV27|-|TRBJ1-3
TGTGCCAGCAGTTCGGACAGGGGACCTGGAAACACCATATATTTT
CASSSDRGPGNTIYF
>-|TRBV27|-|TRBJ2-1
TGTGCCAGCAGCTACATGAGATCCTACAATGAGCAGTTCTTC
CASSYMRSYNEQFF
>-|TRBV27|once|TRBJ2-7
TGTGCCAGCAGTTTATCAGGGACCCCCTACGAGCAGTACTTC
CASSLSGTPYEQYF
>-|TRBV7-2|-|TRBJ1-4
TGTGCCAGCAGCTTAGATCAGGGGAATGAAAAACTGTTTTTT
CASSLDQGNEKLFF
>-|TRBV28|-|TRBJ2-7
TGTGCCAGCAGTCACCGGTCCTACGAGCAGTACTTC
CASSHRSYEQYF
>TRBD1|TRBV19|-|TRBJ2-5
TGTGCCAGTAGTCCCGGACAGGGGATTAGGGAGACCCAGTACTTC
CASSPGQGIRETQYF
>TRBD2|TRBV29-1|-|TRBJ2-1
TGCAGCGTTGTAGCGGGAGGGCCTAAATACAATGAGCAGTTCTTC
CSVVAGGPKYNEQFF
>-|TRBV6-5|-|TRBJ2-7
TGTGCCAGCAGTTCTCGTACGGGGGCCCACGAGCAGTACTTC
CASSSRTGAHEQYF
>-|TRBV7-9|-|TRBJ1-2
TGTGCCAGCAGCAGGCCCCTGGGCTATGGCTACACCTTC
CASSRPLGYGYTF
>-|TRBV5-8|-|TRBJ2-2
TGTGCCAGCAGCCACCACAGGGAAGTAACCGGGGAGCTGTTTTTT
CASSHHREVTGELFF
>TRBD2|TRBV10-3|-|TRBJ2-1
TGTGCCATCCTTCGACTAGCGGGCAATGAGCAGTTCTTC
CAILRLAGNEQFF
>-|TRBV27|-|TRBJ2-1
TGTGCCAGCAGTTTAGCTCTCTACAATGAGCAGTTCTTC
CASSLALYNEQFF
>TRBD2|TRBV5-1|-|TRBJ2-7
TGCGCCAGCAGCATTACCGGGACTAGCGGCTACGAGCAGTACTTC
CASSITGTSGYEQYF